This paragraph reports one T cell receptor (beta chain). Method: immunoSEQ multiplex PCR; TCRdb's copy keeps in-frame clones and lacks some. Of 100,000 to 150,000 clones listed, roughly 85% are singletons. CDR3 length: 17 residues. CDR1 and CDR2 from the germline V gene are MGHRA and YSYEKL. Trimming left V 0 bases short and J 0 bases short, with 14 bases between. These data originate in a study of radiation and T cells in renal cell carcinoma. In the study overall: Nephrectomy followed 15 Gy stereotactic body radiation by 4 weeks.

Stated time point: baseline pretreatment blood. Treatment: 15 Gy SBRT to primary tumor, nephrectomy 4 weeks later. This renal cell carcinoma was of the clear cell type. The origin of this receptor is a woman aged 55-70 years with renal cell carcinoma. Source: blood, taken from a patient whose treatment included radiotherapy and nephrectomy. This rearrangement joins TRBV4-1 to TRBJ1-1; a weak D match, TRBD1 (6 bases). CDR3 in DNA: TGCGCCAGCAGCCAAGATCGGTGGGGGGCCATGAACACTGAAGCTTTCTTT. It encodes CASSQDRWGAMNTEAFF.